The rows below give T cell receptor beta chains drawn from one sample of a study of blood T cell repertoires in COVID-19. TCRdb's table, derived via immunoSEQ multiplex PCR, lists solely in-frame clones and lacks some. This sample carries more than 150,000 clones, roughly nine tenths of them seen once, and the ten largest clones take approximately 2.4%. The sequencing input was peripheral blood. These receptors all come from a woman in her 70s with acute or convalescent COVID-19. CDR3s leave out the opening cysteine and the closing phenylalanine or tryptophan.

V gene: TRBV19
J gene: TRBJ1-6
CDR3 protein: ASSIVGGLDNSPLH

V gene: TRBV6-5
J gene: TRBJ1-1
CDR3 protein: ASRQGVEAF

V gene: TRBV18
J gene: TRBJ2-7
CDR3 protein: ASSPGTGVYEQY

V gene: TRBV5-1
J gene: TRBJ1-1
CDR3 protein: ASSLDFGTGSREAF

V gene: TRBV27
J gene: TRBJ1-1
CDR3 protein: ASSPWRDRRTEAF

V gene: TRBV4-1
J gene: TRBJ1-2
CDR3 protein: ASWAPGQTLSNYGYT

V gene: TRBV11-3
J gene: TRBJ1-2
CDR3 protein: ASSLPGSGYT

V gene: TRBV7-9
J gene: TRBJ1-1
CDR3 protein: ASSLLDRLNTEAF

V gene: TRBV3-1/TRBV3-2
J gene: TRBJ2-3
CDR3 protein: ASSLGHLRTDTQY

V gene: TRBV7-9
J gene: TRBJ1-6
CDR3 protein: ASSLDGGGSPLH

V gene: TRBV10-3
J gene: TRBJ1-6
CDR3 protein: AISESWGQNNSPLH

V gene: TRBV5-1
J gene: TRBJ2-7
CDR3 protein: ASSLLTGSYEQY

V gene: TRBV7-6
J gene: TRBJ1-1
CDR3 protein: ASSLTGTGATEAF

V gene: TRBV28
J gene: TRBJ1-2
CDR3 protein: ASSTGTGGHGYT

V gene: TRBV5-8
J gene: TRBJ1-1
CDR3 protein: ASSLAKRTGRTEAF

V gene: TRBV20-1
J gene: TRBJ1-1
CDR3 protein: SASPGRKTEAF

V gene: TRBV23-1
J gene: TRBJ2-2
CDR3 protein: ASSPIRDRAETRGELF

V gene: TRBV5-5
J gene: TRBJ1-3
CDR3 protein: ASSAGTGLAGNTIY

V gene: TRBV11-2
J gene: TRBJ1-2
CDR3 protein: ASSLDPGTGDGFYGYT

V gene: TRBV6-6
J gene: TRBJ2-1
CDR3 protein: ASSYKSPGLAGAWGNEQF

V gene: TRBV6-5
J gene: TRBJ1-6
CDR3 protein: ASSYSTVGSPLH

V gene: TRBV7-9
J gene: TRBJ1-4
CDR3 protein: ASSLGFEGAGEKLF

V gene: TRBV9
J gene: TRBJ2-3
CDR3 protein: ASSPNTGTDTQY

V gene: TRBV4-3
J gene: TRBJ1-1
CDR3 protein: ASSQERWAGMNTEAF

V gene: TRBV28
J gene: TRBJ2-5
CDR3 protein: ASSAPGIETQY

V gene: TRBV5-1
J gene: TRBJ2-5
CDR3 protein: ASSDPRGKETQY

V gene: TRBV7-2
J gene: TRBJ1-2
CDR3 protein: ASSGRGGYGYT

V gene: TRBV7-8
J gene: TRBJ1-1
CDR3 protein: ASREQGRTMNTEAF

V gene: TRBV19
J gene: TRBJ2-3
CDR3 protein: ASSSLSTDTQY

V gene: TRBV4-2
J gene: TRBJ2-7
CDR3 protein: ASSQVMVAGSLPSSYEQY

V gene: TRBV6-1
J gene: TRBJ2-1
CDR3 protein: ASSEQSYNEQF

V gene: TRBV7-6
J gene: TRBJ1-4
CDR3 protein: ASSLQGQFGEKLF

V gene: TRBV21-1
J gene: TRBJ2-5
CDR3 protein: ASSKVTGVETQY

V gene: TRBV7-9
J gene: TRBJ1-1
CDR3 protein: ASSLDRGMNTEAF

V gene: TRBV2
J gene: TRBJ2-2
CDR3 protein: ASSHHSGGINTGELF

V gene: TRBV5-1
J gene: TRBJ2-3
CDR3 protein: ASSLQQPGTDTQY

V gene: TRBV3-1/TRBV3-2
J gene: TRBJ2-5
CDR3 protein: ASSHQRVSGGATQY

V gene: TRBV7-9
J gene: TRBJ1-6
CDR3 protein: ASSRDRGNSPLH

V gene: TRBV3-1/TRBV3-2
J gene: TRBJ2-3
CDR3 protein: ASSQIGTDTQY

V gene: TRBV2
J gene: TRBJ2-1
CDR3 protein: ASSDSGVGLYNEQF

V gene: TRBV6-6
J gene: TRBJ2-2
CDR3 protein: ASSSPSGWNTGELF

V gene: TRBV11-2
J gene: TRBJ1-5
CDR3 protein: ASSLSWEGSGPQH

V gene: TRBV25-1
J gene: TRBJ2-6
CDR3 protein: ASGKPGANVLT

V gene: TRBV25-1
J gene: TRBJ2-1
CDR3 protein: ASSEGRGPYNEQF

V gene: TRBV3-1/TRBV3-2
J gene: TRBJ2-3
CDR3 protein: ASSPRRSLAGADTQY

V gene: TRBV6-5
J gene: TRBJ1-1
CDR3 protein: ASSYRDRSEAF

V gene: TRBV21-1
J gene: TRBJ1-6
CDR3 protein: ASSKLLRASSYNSPLH

V gene: TRBV27
J gene: TRBJ2-6
CDR3 protein: ASSFSGRGRSGANVLT

V gene: TRBV13
J gene: TRBJ2-3
CDR3 protein: ASSPWTGGFSGTDTQY

V gene: TRBV19
J gene: TRBJ1-5
CDR3 protein: ASSIGDRESPQH

V gene: TRBV3-1/TRBV3-2
J gene: TRBJ1-1
CDR3 protein: ASSAQGQTAF

V gene: TRBV5-1
J gene: TRBJ2-2
CDR3 protein: ASSLQGTGELF

V gene: TRBV29-1
J gene: TRBJ2-1
CDR3 protein: SVEKGQGYNEQF

V gene: TRBV2
J gene: TRBJ1-4
CDR3 protein: ASSQTATNEKLF